A single T cell receptor beta chain is shown here with its context. Its antigen remains unidentified. No qualities accompany the bases; no much larger clone lies one base away. This entry is derived from a study of long-term antiretroviral therapy in people with HIV (dated by TCRdb to between 2021 and 2022). Regarding the complete study: Collection of the earliest samples took place about a decade ahead of the 2015 WHO recommendation for immediate ART, at a time when ART was typically delayed until CD4 counts fell. The cohort contributed 150 to 200 cryopreserved PBMC samples from 30 adults with confirmed HIV infection, collected serially over a mean of around 6 years (range 1-12). A retrospective serial study tested whether changes in peripheral blood TRB repertoire composition and diversity were associated with ART initiation and durable HIV suppression. No cross-contamination during QIAcube processing was seen in test extractions of a monoclonal T-cell line run alongside 30 to 35 polyclonal samples. About 40% of the roughly 30 participants with HIV were female.

Results the study describes overall, beyond this receptor: Expanded TRB clones identified before ART initiation dominated the repertoire at all time points, although this dominance fluctuated and declined in many PLHIV after ART. Starting ART was linked to a significant rise in TRB diversity, yet even with long-term ART the diversity remained significantly lower than in transplant donor controls. Inferences about post-ART repertoire changes were limited because no data were available on ART adherence, viral resistance or therapy changes. Because pre-ART samples had limited cell numbers, unsorted PBMC were profiled rather than sorted CD4+ and CD8+ T cells. Since PBMC availability was limited, sequencing covered only the TCR beta chain, with no alpha chain pairing. CDR3 length ranges in HIV repertoires were narrower than in controls, and network structure suggested an antigen-experienced repertoire with only a slight naive shift after ART. The samples span the years 2004 to 2017, and the ART regimens used at that time may not be as effective as current regimens.

From the germline V gene, CDR1 is SGHDT and CDR2 is YYEEEE. Relative to germline, V is 4 bases shorter and J is 1 base shorter, with 5 bases between their ends. The CDR3 runs 12 residues from the cysteine to the phenylalanine. The DNA shown is the 36-base CDR3, in frame from base 1. The immunoSEQ hsTCRB v3.0 assay was used at survey level resolution to sequence the TRB variable region. The target sequencing depth for TRB was about 40,000-50,000 T-cell genomes per sample. TRB libraries were pooled and sequenced on an Illumina MiSeq using a v3 150-cycle kit. In the authors' own workflow: Repertoire analysis was run in R within a reproducible Nextflow workflow that covered QC, data transformation and analysis. LymphoSeq2, an R package for exploring AIRR-Seq data, was used to implement the custom analyses. A handful of samples yielding fewer than 5000 total TRB sequences were excluded, leaving 188 analyzed HIV repertoires. Among the roughly 190 retained HIV repertoires, around 60 were collected before ART initiation and fewer than 150 were collected after ART initiation. Repertoires were downsampled to 5000 TRB nucleotide sequences, with summary statistics averaged over 100 downsampling iterations. The analysis kept only TRB sequences whose CDR3 regions were at least seven amino acids long. Diversity was measured with a Shannon entropy-derived clonality score and the Gini coefficient. Repertoire networks linked the top 5000 CDR3 amino acid sequences whenever two sequences differed by an edit distance of one. For TRB CDR3 amino acid sequences, antigen specificity groups and MHC restriction were predicted with GLIPH2. To flag known CMV, EBV, HIV or tissue antigen associations, CDR3 amino acid sequences were matched against VDJdb and McPAS-TCR. Pre-ART, post-ART and control groups were compared with Wilcoxon signed-rank tests and Holm-Bonferroni correction. TCRdb limited this immuneACCESS table to in-frame rearrangements with V and J called. A share of clones is missing; checked studies link under half to unresolved V genes, and the rest is unexplained. D and trimming come from the DNA, and the V and J calls and clone size come from that table. In all, the sample holds about 28,000 clones, and approximately 80% of those were seen once. The ten most abundant clones make up approximately 7% of the sample.

To be included, a participant needed at least one PBMC sample from before ART initiation plus at least two post-ART samples. Every participant with HIV received treatment in the United States of America. Cryopreserved samples of about 0.95-11 million PBMC were thawed and washed before DNA extraction. At the time of the earliest PBMC sample, participants with HIV were aged between roughly 20 and 54 years. Per participant, PBMC samples came from 1-4 timepoints prior to ART initiation and 2-8 timepoints following ART initiation, for a median of 7 samples. For every participant, serial HIV viral load, CD4+ T-cell count, ART history and demographic data were obtained. Using a Qiagen kit on a QIAcube, genomic DNA was extracted from unsorted PBMC, with samples processed in batches of 12.

This sequence originates from a man in his forties with HIV. The source was unsorted PBMCs, collected 0.3 years after starting antiretroviral therapy. Recombination linked TRBV5-6 to TRBJ1-1; no D gene is confidently identified. The DNA is TGTGCCAGCAGCCCGGGGAACACTGAAGCTTTCTTT. Translated, it reads CASSPGNTEAFF.